Following are 14 T cell receptor beta chains from one sample sequenced in a study of cytomegalovirus exposure and HLA in healthy donors. PCR used 60 Vbeta primers and 13 Jbeta primers. The table came from immunoSEQ multiplex PCR; TCRdb's copy has only in-frame clones and leaves some out. Of more than 80,000 clones listed, roughly 80% are singletons. The sequenced material came from PBMCs. The receptors here all came from a man aged 40-49 years in good health and CMV-seronegative.

The chain uses TRBV2 and TRBJ2-3, with 9 positions matching TRBD1. The CDR3 consists of 15 residues. Germline CDR1 reads SNHLY; CDR2 reads FYNNEI. The J segment lost 3 bases and the V segment lost 2 bases, leaving 3 bases of the junction unmatched. CDR3 nucleotide sequence: TGTGCCAGCAGTGAATTGGGACAGGGAACAGATACGCAGTATTTT. Its translation: CASSELGQGTDTQYF.

V is TRBV4-1 and J is TRBJ1-1; D not resolved. V lost 3 bases and J 1 base, leaving 12 bases between the germline ends. The CDR3 sequence is 15 residues long. The germline V gene has CDR1 MGHRA and CDR2 YSYEKL. The CDR3, as DNA: TGCGCCAGCAGCCACGTCGGCTGGAGGAACACTGAAGCTTTCTTT. Translated, it gives CASSHVGWRNTEAFF.

As regards this clone: The junction and the germline gene differ at one end; a read error may be behind it. V and J are TRBV7-9 and TRBJ2-7; no clear D. The CDR3 length is 11 residues. Germline CDR1 and CDR2: SEHNR and FQNEAQ (reference sequence). CDR3 sequence: CSSSVSYEQYF. The CDR3 DNA sequence: TGTTCCAGCAGCGTATCCTACGAGCAGTACTTC.

This clone was counted a few times. This rearrangement joins TRBV6-1 to TRBJ2-7, with 8 bases identical to TRBD1. The junction had 6 bases not matched to a gene; V was cut back by 5 bases and J by 3 bases. The CDR3 totals 14 residues. The germline V gene encodes CDR1 MNHNS and CDR2 SASEGT. CDR3 bases: TGTGCCAGCAGTTCTGCGGACAGGGTCTACGAGCAGTACTTC. It yields the protein CASSSADRVYEQYF.

V is TRBV7-3 and J is TRBJ1-2; 8 nucleotides align to TRBD1. V lost 5 bases, J lost 4 bases, and 6 bases stayed unmatched. Per germline, CDR1 SGHTA and CDR2 FQGTGA. The CDR3 contains 14 residues. The CDR3 spells CASSQGDRLYGYTF. The CDR3 DNA sequence: TGTGCCAGCAGCCAAGGGGACAGGCTCTATGGCTACACCTTC.

This chain uses TRBV5-4 with TRBJ2-3; a possible D gene is TRBD2 (6 bases). The V and J ends lost 4 bases and 2 bases respectively, with 11 bases between them. CDR3 length: 14 residues. CDR1 and CDR2 from the germline V gene are SGHNT and YYREEE (reference sequence). CDR3 coding DNA: TGTGCCAGCAGCCTTGGGGGGACCACAGATACGCAGTATTTT. The encoded protein is CASSLGGTTDTQYF.

V gene TRBV4-1 combines with J gene TRBJ1-6; D is possibly TRBD1 (6 bases). Germline V lookup: CDR1 MGHRA, CDR2 YSYEKL. CDR3 length equals 14 residues. The germline V and J ends were trimmed by 5 bases and 9 bases, with 14 bases remaining between them. CDR3 protein: CASSAVQGISPLHF. As DNA, the CDR3 is TGCGCCAGCAGCGCTGTACAGGGCATTTCACCCCTCCACTTT.

This rearrangement joins TRBV27 to TRBJ2-2; 10 nucleotides line up with TRBD2. This CDR3 has 16 amino acids. The ends lost 2 bases at V and 5 bases at J; junction bases unmatched: 5. Germline loops: CDR1 MNHEY, CDR2 SMNVEV (reference sequence). CDR3 DNA: TGTGCCAGCAGTTTAACGGGACTAGCGTGGACCGGGGAGCTGTTTTTT. Its translation is CASSLTGLAWTGELFF.

The chain is built from TRBV29-1 and TRBJ1-2; D unclear. V was cut by 4 bases and J by 2 bases, with 8 bases left in between. This CDR3 contains 12 residues. Germline V gives CDR1 SQVTM, CDR2 ANQGSEA. The CDR3 reads CSVVSQNYGYTF. The CDR3 coding sequence is TGCAGCGTTGTGTCACAAAACTATGGCTACACCTTC.

The gene calls are TRBV4-2 and TRBJ2-7, with TRBD2 matching 8 bases. The CDR3 extends over 16 amino acids. V lost 0 bases, J lost 0 bases, and 4 bases stayed unmatched. Germline V gene sequence: CDR1 LGHNA, CDR2 YNFKEQ. For the CDR3, the DNA is TGTGCCAGCAGCCAAGATGCGGGGGGTTACTCCTACGAGCAGTACTTC. This gives the protein CASSQDAGGYSYEQYF.

Here the CDR3 reads CASSPGRDSPLHF. Written as DNA, the CDR3 is TGTGCCAGCTCACCGGGCAGAGATTCACCCCTCCACTTT. This rearrangement joins TRBV18 to TRBJ1-6, with unresolved D. The CDR3 runs to 13 residues. Trimming removed 3 bases at V and 8 bases at J, with 8 bases between. Germline-derived CDR1 and CDR2 are KGHSH and LQKENI.

The chain joins TRBV4-1 to TRBJ1-1; D is uncertain. Trimming removed 1 base at V and 1 base at J, with 10 bases between. Germline CDR1 is MGHRA and CDR2 is YSYEKL. This CDR3 comprises 15 residues. DNA of the CDR3: TGCGCCAGCAGCCAAGGGTTAGCGAAGAACACTGAAGCTTTCTTT. It encodes CASSQGLAKNTEAFF.

The chain uses TRBV5-1 and TRBJ1-1; D is ambiguous. The length of the CDR3 is 14 residues. The V end was cut by 0 bases, the J end by 3 bases, with 9 bases between. Germline V lookup: CDR1 SGHRS, CDR2 YFSETQ. This CDR3 reads CASSLGGSDTEAFF. The CDR3 coding sequence is TGCGCCAGCAGCTTGGGCGGGTCGGACACTGAAGCTTTCTTT.

V is TRBV11-2 and J is TRBJ2-2; TRBD1 agrees at 8 bases. The CDR3 is 14 amino acids. V was pared by 4 bases and J by 8 bases, with 6 bases of the junction left unmatched. Germline CDR1 is SGHAT and CDR2 is FQNNGV. The CDR3 DNA reads as TGTGCCAGCAGCTCGCGGACAGGGAAAGGGGAGCTGTTTTTT. Translating gives CASSSRTGKGELFF.